Sequencing of this TCR beta chain was carried out in a study of blood T cell repertoires in COVID-19. Study summary: Recovered participants had two consecutive negative NP/OP PCR tests, healthcare professional clearance, or symptom resolution.

Here immunoSEQ multiplex PCR was the method, and the copy in TCRdb shows in-frame clones only, minus some. This sample has a few hundred thousand clones, with approximately 89% found just once. The germline CDR1 and CDR2 sequences are MNHNS and SASEGT. This CDR3 comprises 13 residues. Trimming cost V 1 base and J 6 bases; bases outside gene matches: 1. Participants were aged about 18 to 90 years, lived in under 25 US areas, and enrolled virtually. Sequences were obtained from PBMCs or T cells enriched from blood (not recorded which). This clonotype originated in a man in his forties in a cohort exposed to, infected with or recovered from COVID-19 (not recorded which). The chain is built from TRBV6-1 and TRBJ1-1, with 8 bases fitting TRBD1. For the CDR3, the DNA is TGTGCCAGCAGTGAAGGGACAGGGTCTGAAGCTTTCTTT. It specifies CASSEGTGSEAFF.